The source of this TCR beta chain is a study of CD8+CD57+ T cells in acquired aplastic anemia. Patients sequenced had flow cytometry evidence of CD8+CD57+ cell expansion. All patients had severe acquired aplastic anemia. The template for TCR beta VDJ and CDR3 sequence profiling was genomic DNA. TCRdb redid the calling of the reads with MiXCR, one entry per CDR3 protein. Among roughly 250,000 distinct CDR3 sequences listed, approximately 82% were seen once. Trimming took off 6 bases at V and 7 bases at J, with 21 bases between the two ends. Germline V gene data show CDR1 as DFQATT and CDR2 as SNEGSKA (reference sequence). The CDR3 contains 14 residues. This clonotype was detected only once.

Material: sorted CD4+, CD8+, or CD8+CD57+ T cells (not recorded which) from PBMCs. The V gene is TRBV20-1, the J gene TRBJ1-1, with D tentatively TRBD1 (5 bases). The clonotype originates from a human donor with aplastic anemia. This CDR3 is CSATGTSGYNEAFF. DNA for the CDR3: TGCAGTGCAACCGGGACTAGCGGATACAATGAAGCTTTCTTT.